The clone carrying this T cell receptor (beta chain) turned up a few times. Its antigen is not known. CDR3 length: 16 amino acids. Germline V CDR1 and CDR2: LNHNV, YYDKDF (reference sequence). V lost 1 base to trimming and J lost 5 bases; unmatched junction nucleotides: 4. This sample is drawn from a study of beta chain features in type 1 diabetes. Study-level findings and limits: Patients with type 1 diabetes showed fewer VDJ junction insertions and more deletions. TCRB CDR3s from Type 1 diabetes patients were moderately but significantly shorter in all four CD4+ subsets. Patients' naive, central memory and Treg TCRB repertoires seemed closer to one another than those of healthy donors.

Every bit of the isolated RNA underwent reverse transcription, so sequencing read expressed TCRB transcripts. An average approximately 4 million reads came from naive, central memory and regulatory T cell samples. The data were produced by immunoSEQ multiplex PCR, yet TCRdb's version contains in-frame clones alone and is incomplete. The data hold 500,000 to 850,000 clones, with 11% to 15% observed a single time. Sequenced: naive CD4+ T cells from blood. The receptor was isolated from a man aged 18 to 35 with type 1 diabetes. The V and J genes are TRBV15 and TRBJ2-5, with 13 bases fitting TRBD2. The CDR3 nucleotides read TGTGCCACCAGCAGAGGGACTAGCGGGAGCTGGGAGACCCAGTACTTC. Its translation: CATSRGTSGSWETQYF.